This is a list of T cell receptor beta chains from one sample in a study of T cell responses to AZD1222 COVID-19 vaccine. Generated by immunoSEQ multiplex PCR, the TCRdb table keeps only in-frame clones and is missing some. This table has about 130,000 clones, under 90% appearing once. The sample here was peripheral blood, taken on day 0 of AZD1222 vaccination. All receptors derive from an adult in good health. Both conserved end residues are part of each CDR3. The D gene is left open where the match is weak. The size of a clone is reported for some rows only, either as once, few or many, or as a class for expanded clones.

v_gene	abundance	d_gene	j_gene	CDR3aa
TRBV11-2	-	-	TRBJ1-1	CASSLEGRRTEAFF
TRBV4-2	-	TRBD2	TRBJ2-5	CASSQDQGGGARRETQYF
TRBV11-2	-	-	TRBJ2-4	CASSLGPTRGRIQYF
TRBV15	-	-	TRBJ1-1	CATSRDLQVTEAFF
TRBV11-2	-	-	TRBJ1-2	CASSLSRAAYTF
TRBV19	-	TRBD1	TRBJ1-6	CASKSGTGVLDSPLHF
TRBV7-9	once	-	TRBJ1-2	CASSSSNYGYTF
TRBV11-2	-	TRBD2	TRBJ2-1	CASSLEGTSGGPRRDNEQFF
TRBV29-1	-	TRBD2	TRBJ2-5	CSVHGGQETQYF
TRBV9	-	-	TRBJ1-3	CASSEGTGRGNTIYF
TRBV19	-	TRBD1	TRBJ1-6	CASGQALNSPLHF
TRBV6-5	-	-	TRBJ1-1	CASINGGGTEAFF
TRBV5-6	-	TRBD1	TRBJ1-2	CASSLRTGNGYTF
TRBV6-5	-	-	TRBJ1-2	CASSSRRTYGYTF
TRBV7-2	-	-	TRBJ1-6	CASSNPTVVGSPLHF
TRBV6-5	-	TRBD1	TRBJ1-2	CASGRDSPWDGYTF
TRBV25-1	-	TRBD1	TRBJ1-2	CASSVTDRETHGYTF
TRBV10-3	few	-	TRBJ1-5	CAIRPEEDQPQHF
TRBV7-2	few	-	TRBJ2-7	CASSLNRGGEQYF
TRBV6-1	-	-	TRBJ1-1	CASSEWYASTEAFF
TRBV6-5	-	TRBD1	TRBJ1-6	CASSYKQGRSPLHF
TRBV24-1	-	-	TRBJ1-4	CATSAGGPGEKLFF
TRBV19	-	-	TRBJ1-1	CASSMKGGRTEAFF
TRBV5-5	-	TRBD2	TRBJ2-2	CASSRLAENTGELFF
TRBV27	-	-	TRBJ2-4	CASSRAPEAAKNIQYF
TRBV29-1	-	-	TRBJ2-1	CSASGVTYNEQFF
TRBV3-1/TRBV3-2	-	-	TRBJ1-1	CASRPTGTLNTEAFF
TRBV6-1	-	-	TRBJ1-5	CASSEGGGVNQPQHF
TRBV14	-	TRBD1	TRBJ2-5	CASSLTGYQETQYF
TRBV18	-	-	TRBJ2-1	CASSPVPGQSYEQFF
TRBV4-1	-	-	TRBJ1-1	CASTQEVDTEAFF
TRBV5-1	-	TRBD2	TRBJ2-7	CASQTSGGANYEQYF
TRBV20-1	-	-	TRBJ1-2	CSARKNILESF
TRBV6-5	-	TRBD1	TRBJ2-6	CASNPGGSGANVLTF
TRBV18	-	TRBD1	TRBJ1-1	CASSSTGTNTEAFF
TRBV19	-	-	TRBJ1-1	CASSTQGNTEAFF
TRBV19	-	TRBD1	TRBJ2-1	CASSPGTGGKDEQFF